This paragraph reports one TCR beta chain. As processed by the authors: By means of reference gene primer amplification, nucleated cell counts were estimated. The method was immunoSEQ multiplex PCR; TCRdb's version includes in-frame clones alone and lacks a portion of them. V and J calls and clone size come straight from that table; D and trimming were deduced from the DNA. The profile shows 140,000 to 150,000 clones, 80% to 85% of them singletons. The CDR3 is 14 residues long. Trimming cost V 3 bases and J 5 bases, with 10 bases left between them. Looked up from germline, CDR1 is KGHSH and CDR2 is LQKENI. The data were obtained in a study of blood T cell repertoires in COVID-19. Study summary: Some COVID-19 samples were acute and others convalescent; all came from the United States, Italy and Spain. T cells, B-cell-depleted T cells, or PBMCs supplied cDNA or gDNA.

This TCR derives from a human donor in a cohort sampled during active COVID-19. V usage is TRBV18 and J usage is TRBJ1-4; D not resolved. Sequencing was carried out using peripheral blood. CDR3 protein: CASSPGSPNEKLFF. CDR3 coding DNA: TGTGCCAGCTCACCGGGCAGTCCAAATGAAAAACTGTTTTTT.